Described below is a single TCR beta chain sequence and its context. Repertoires were generated with immunoSEQ multiplex PCR, while TCRdb's copy carries only in-frame clones and drops some. In the table there are around 130,000 clones, about 90% of which are singletons. CDR1 is MNHEY, CDR2 SVGEGT, per germline. V shed 5 bases and J shed 1 base, with 12 bases lying between them. The CDR3 is made up of 15 amino acids. This entry is derived from a study of T cell responses to AZD1222 COVID-19 vaccine. This chain uses TRBV6-2 or TRBV6-3 with TRBJ1-5; tentative D call: TRBD1 (5 bases). The sequence came from an adult who received the MenACWY meningococcal vaccine as a control. Material: peripheral blood, obtained 28 days after the second dose of the MenACWY control vaccine. The CDR3: CASSALGGSNQPQHF. In nucleotides, the CDR3 is TGTGCCAGCAGTGCCCTCGGGGGAAGCAATCAGCCCCAGCATTTT.